Presented here are 22 T cell receptor beta chains from one specimen sequenced in a study of blood T cell repertoires in COVID-19 (dated by TCRdb to the early 2020s). Libraries were made using the immunoSEQ multiplex PCR assay. This is the immuneACCESS table as TCRdb keeps it, with only in-frame sequences that have V and J called. A part of the clones is gone; compared with another copy, unresolved V genes explain less than half, and the rest is unexplained. For this sample the table gives 400,000 or so clones, of which around 91% were detected only once. Around 1.5% of the sample goes to the ten largest clones. The sample consisted of peripheral blood. The origin of the receptors is a woman aged 40 to 50 with COVID-19, enrolled during active disease.

This clone has just a few counts. This rearrangement joins TRBV5-1 to TRBJ1-1; 9 positions agree with TRBD1. CDR3 length: 15 residues. J lost 5 bases, V lost 1 base, and 6 bases had no gene match. In germline, CDR1 is SGHRS, CDR2 YFSETQ. The CDR3 reads CASSLLGTGKTEAFF. DNA for the CDR3: TGCGCCAGCAGCTTGTTGGGGACAGGGAAGACTGAAGCTTTCTTT. The variable domain in full, completed from reference TRBV5-1 and TRBJ1-1, reads KAGVTQTPRYLIKTRGQQVTLSCSPISGHRSVSWYQQTPGQGLQFLFEYFSETQRNKGNFPGRFSGRQFSNSRSEMNVSTLELGDSALYLCASSLLGTGKTEAFFGQGTRLTVV.

The V gene is TRBV5-1, the J gene TRBJ1-4, with D possibly TRBD1 on 6 matching bases. Germline assignment: CDR1 SGHRS and CDR2 YFSETQ. V was clipped by 3 bases and J by 0 bases, with 6 bases between them. The CDR3 sequence is 14 residues long. The CDR3 DNA reads as TGCGCCAGCAGCTGGACAGCAACTAATGAAAAACTGTTTTTT. Protein product: CASSWTATNEKLFF. The entire variable domain, with the rest obtained from reference TRBV5-1 and TRBJ1-4, is as follows: KAGVTQTPRYLIKTRGQQVTLSCSPISGHRSVSWYQQTPGQGLQFLFEYFSETQRNKGNFPGRFSGRQFSNSRSEMNVSTLELGDSALYLCASSWTATNEKLFFGSGTQLSVL.

The rearrangement links TRBV3-1 (or the pseudogene TRBV3-2) to TRBJ1-1, with 8 bases aligning to TRBD1. The germline V gene has CDR1 LGHDT and CDR2 YNNKEL (reference sequence). The CDR3 has 14 residues. V trimming: 0 bases; J trimming: 6 bases; junction bases outside the gene matches: 3. DNA for the CDR3: TGTGCCAGCAGCCAAGACCCCAGGGGGCCTGAAGCTTTCTTT. Its protein product is CASSQDPRGPEAFF.

The J gene is TRBJ2-2, the V gene TRBV27; 11 nucleotides align to TRBD2. The germline V gene encodes CDR1 MNHEY and CDR2 SMNVEV (reference sequence). V shed 5 bases, J shed 3 bases, and the junction held 5 bases outside the gene matches. CDR3 length: 16 residues. The CDR3 DNA reads as TGTGCCAGCAGTGTCGTAGCGGGGGGGCACACCGGGGAGCTGTTTTTT. This sequence encodes CASSVVAGGHTGELFF.

The rearrangement uses TRBV29-1 and TRBJ1-3; D call uncertain. Germline V CDR1 and CDR2: SQVTM, ANQGSEA. This CDR3 is 14 amino acids long. Trimming left V 0 bases short and J 4 bases short, with 10 bases between. CDR3 sequence reads: CSVEEGSSGNTIYF. The CDR3 DNA reads as TGCAGCGTTGAAGAGGGCTCGTCCGGAAACACCATATATTTT.

This clone was recorded once. This rearrangement joins TRBV27 to TRBJ1-1; TRBD1 is a possible D gene (5 bases). V lost 5 bases and J 8 bases, leaving 15 bases between the germline ends. CDR3 size: 13 residues. Germline CDR1 is MNHEY and CDR2 is SMNVEV (reference sequence). CDR3 sequence reads: CASSPRQTAEAFF. The CDR3 region has the DNA TGTGCCAGCAGTCCCCGTCAGACAGCCGAAGCTTTCTTT.

This clone was recorded only once. CDR3 amino acids: CASSLSGGMNTEAFF. CDR3 nucleotide sequence: TGCGCCAGCAGCTTGAGCGGGGGCATGAACACTGAAGCTTTCTTT. The chain carries TRBV5-1 and TRBJ1-1; a weak D match, TRBD1 (6 bases). Per germline, CDR1 SGHRS and CDR2 YFSETQ. CDR3 length: 15 amino acids. V shed 1 base and J shed 0 bases, with 10 bases lying between them.

The chain's CDR3 is CASSLKRAASYNEQFF. In DNA, the CDR3 is TGTGCCAGCAGCTTGAAGAGGGCAGCATCCTACAATGAGCAGTTCTTC. V and J are TRBV5-4 and TRBJ2-1, with TRBD2 as a possible D gene (5 bases). Deletions cut 1 base from V and 1 base from J, with 12 bases between. Germline CDR1 and CDR2: SGHNT and YYREEE (reference sequence). The CDR3 runs 16 residues.

The chain combines TRBV10-3 with TRBJ2-1, with 11 bases fitting TRBD2. V gave up 11 bases and J gave up 6 bases; unmatched junction bases: 6. CDR3 length: 13 residues. From germline, CDR1 is ENHRY and CDR2 SYGVKD. The CDR3 DNA follows: TGTGCCGTACTAGCGGGGGCCCGCAATGAGCAGTTCTTC. This gives the protein CAVLAGARNEQFF.

Of note for this clone: The same CDR3 also results from other DNA sequences found in this sample. The chain employs TRBV9 and TRBJ2-5; TRBD1 aligns across 7 bases. The V segment lost 0 bases and the J segment 3 bases; nucleotides outside the gene matches: 2. CDR3 length: 14 residues. Germline CDR1 SGDLS, CDR2 YYNGEE. The CDR3 protein is CASSVGQGEETQYF. The DNA for the CDR3 is TGTGCCAGCAGCGTAGGACAGGGAGAAGAGACCCAGTACTTC.

The genes are TRBV7-9 and TRBJ2-2; 7 positions match TRBD2. The CDR3 has 14 residues. In germline, CDR1 is SEHNR, CDR2 FQNEAQ (reference sequence). The V and J ends lost 3 bases and 4 bases, in that order; junction bases with no gene match: 2. This chain's CDR3 is CASSLGGSTGELFF. In nucleotides, the CDR3 is TGTGCCAGCAGCTTGGGAGGGAGCACCGGGGAGCTGTTTTTT.

The J gene is TRBJ1-4, the V gene TRBV15; D call uncertain. Germline assignment: CDR1 LNHNV and CDR2 YYDKDF (reference sequence). The germline V and J ends were trimmed by 0 bases and 8 bases, with 4 bases remaining between them. This CDR3 comprises 12 residues. This CDR3 is CATSRDPEKLFF. The CDR3 region has the DNA TGTGCCACCAGCAGAGATCCGGAAAAACTGTTTTTT.

V gene TRBV24-1 combines with J gene TRBJ2-1, with 7 nucleotides matching TRBD1. This CDR3 is built from 16 residues. CDR1 KGHDR and CDR2 SFDVKD come from the germline V gene. V dropped 4 bases and J dropped 7; count of bases not matched to a gene: 12. The CDR3 here is CATSDARQGSVNEQFF. The CDR3 DNA reads as TGTGCCACCAGTGACGCTCGACAGGGTAGTGTGAATGAGCAGTTCTTC.

The chain couples TRBV7-2 to TRBJ2-3; the match to TRBD2 covers 8 bases. This CDR3 comprises 15 residues. The V and J ends lost 3 bases and 4 bases, in that order; junction bases with no gene match: 6. CDR1 SGHTA and CDR2 FQGNSA come from the germline V gene. The CDR3 region has the DNA TGTGCCAGCAGCTTGATACTAGCGGTCGCAGATACGCAGTATTTT. It encodes CASSLILAVADTQYF. Using reference TRBV7-2 and TRBJ2-3 for the parts outside the CDR3, the full variable domain is GAGVSQSPSNKVTEKGKDVELRCDPISGHTALYWYRQSLGQGLEFLIYFQGNSAPDKSGLPSDRFSAERTGGSVSTLTIQRTQQEDSAVYLCASSLILAVADTQYFGPGTRLTVL.

This sequence joins TRBV13 and TRBJ1-1, with TRBD1 matching over 8 bases. This CDR3 has 14 amino acids. With V trimmed by 6 bases and J by 1 base, 4 bases remained unmatched. Germline values: CDR1 PRHDT, CDR2 FYEKMQ (reference sequence). In DNA, the CDR3 is TGTGCCAGCAGTTACGGGACAGGGAACACTGAAGCTTTCTTT. The encoded protein is CASSYGTGNTEAFF.

The J gene is TRBJ1-5, the V gene TRBV7-2; D is unresolved. The CDR3 runs to 16 residues. Germline CDR1 SGHTA, CDR2 FQGNSA. V dropped 2 bases and J dropped 0 bases, with 11 bases sitting between them. The CDR3 region has the DNA TGTGCCAGCAGCTTAACCCCGGGATTTAGCAATCAGCCCCAGCATTTT. It translates to CASSLTPGFSNQPQHF.

This chain joins TRBV10-3 and TRBJ1-1; perhaps TRBD1 as D (6 bases). This CDR3 is 17 amino acids long. V dropped 0 bases and J dropped 4 bases, with 18 bases sitting between them. The germline CDR1 and CDR2 sequences are ENHRY and SYGVKD. CDR3 nucleotide sequence: TGTGCCATCAGTGAGTCCTTGGACAGCTATGAAGGCACTGAAGCTTTCTTT. It codes for CAISESLDSYEGTEAFF.

CDR3 sequence: CASSSKQGRGNTIYF. The CDR3 nucleotides are TGTGCCAGCAGTTCGAAGCAGGGGAGAGGAAACACCATATATTTT. The chain links TRBV28 to TRBJ1-3; tentative D call: TRBD1 (6 bases). The V end was cut by 4 bases, the J end by 4 bases, with 14 bases between. Germline CDR1 reads MDHEN; CDR2 reads SYDVKM. The CDR3 has 15 amino acids. Full variable domain (missing parts from reference TRBV28 and TRBJ1-3): DVKVTQSSRYLVKRTGEKVFLECVQDMDHENMFWYRQDPGLGLRLIYFSYDVKMKEKGDIPEGYSVSREKKERFSLILESASTNQTSMYLCASSSKQGRGNTIYFGEGSWLTVV.

The chain's CDR3 is CASSLRGDTEAFF. CDR3 DNA: TGTGCCAGCAGTTTACGGGGAGACACTGAAGCTTTCTTT. The chain is built from TRBV12-3 or TRBV12-4 and TRBJ1-1; no clear D gene. The CDR3 consists of 13 residues. The germline V and J ends were trimmed by 2 bases and 3 bases, with 7 bases remaining between them.

This chain links TRBV7-2 with TRBJ2-2; no clear D. The germline CDR1 and CDR2 sequences are SGHTA and FQGNSA. V gave up 5 bases and J gave up 5 bases, with 15 bases separating them. The CDR3 has 15 amino acids. CDR3 loop: CASSPLGADTGELFF. CDR3 nucleotide sequence: TGTGCCAGCAGCCCCCTAGGCGCCGATACCGGGGAGCTGTTTTTT.

CDR3 region: CASSPDSTPEAFF. The CDR3 DNA sequence: TGTGCCAGCAGCCCGGACAGTACCCCTGAAGCTTTCTTT. This rearrangement joins TRBV12-3 or TRBV12-4 to TRBJ1-1, with D perhaps matching TRBD1 (6 bases). The length of the CDR3 is 13 residues. Trimming cost V 6 bases and J 6 bases, with 14 bases left between them.

This chain joins TRBV6-2 or TRBV6-3 and TRBJ1-1; D remains ambiguous. This CDR3 has 14 residues. CDR1 MNHEY and CDR2 SVGEGT come from the germline V gene. V gave up 0 bases and J gave up 0 bases, with 5 bases separating them. This CDR3 is CASSYSDLNTEAFF. DNA of the CDR3: TGTGCCAGCAGTTACTCCGACTTGAACACTGAAGCTTTCTTT.